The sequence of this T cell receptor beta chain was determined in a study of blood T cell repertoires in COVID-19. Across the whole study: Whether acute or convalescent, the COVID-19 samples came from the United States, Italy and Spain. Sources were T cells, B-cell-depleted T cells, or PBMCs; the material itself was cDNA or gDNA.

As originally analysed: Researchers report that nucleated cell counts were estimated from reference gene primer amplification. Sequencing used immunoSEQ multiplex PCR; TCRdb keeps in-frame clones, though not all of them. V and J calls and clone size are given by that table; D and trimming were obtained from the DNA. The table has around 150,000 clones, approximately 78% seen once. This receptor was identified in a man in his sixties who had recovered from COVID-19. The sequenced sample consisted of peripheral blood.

For the CDR3, the DNA is TGTGCCAGCAGGTACTCGACAGGGACAGATACGCAGTATTTT. Its translation: CASRYSTGTDTQYF. This chain uses TRBV2 with TRBJ2-3; 7 nucleotides match TRBD1. Germline V gene data show CDR1 as SNHLY and CDR2 as FYNNEI. The J segment lost 3 bases and the V segment lost 6 bases, leaving 6 bases of the junction unmatched. The CDR3 sequence is 14 residues long.